This record concerns one TCR beta chain sequence. The data were taken from a study of cytomegalovirus exposure and HLA in healthy donors. Germline-derived CDR1 and CDR2 are MDHEN and SYDVKM. The CDR3 runs 19 residues. Trimming removed 5 bases at V and 6 bases at J, with 30 bases between. The PCR had 60 Vbeta and 13 Jbeta primers. Data came from immunoSEQ multiplex PCR; TCRdb stores just in-frame clones and leaves some out. The sample consists of 150,000 or so clones, around 75% of them appearing once. The sample was PBMCs. V usage is TRBV28 and J usage is TRBJ2-3, with D tentatively TRBD2 (7 bases). The TCR comes from a male donor in good health and CMV-seronegative. CDR3 amino acids: CASSPVAFGGAPSRDTQYF. DNA of the CDR3: TGTGCCAGCAGTCCGGTAGCTTTTGGGGGGGCACCCTCCAGGGATACGCAGTATTTT.